Shown below are 27 T cell receptor beta chains from a single sample sequenced in a study of T-cell memory formation after mild COVID-19. TCRdb used MiXCR to reprocess the 5' RACE reads, holding one entry per CDR3 protein. This sample has roughly 250,000 distinct CDR3 sequences, with over 15% found just once. Material: PBMCs or a T cell subset sorted from them (not recorded which). All receptors come from a man younger than 35 who had mild COVID-19 (a few samples of this study predate the infection). Cell type and time point are not known.

The chain employs TRBV7-2 and TRBJ2-3; TRBD1 agrees at 8 bases. From germline, CDR1 is SGHTA and CDR2 FQGNSA. The CDR3 is made up of 15 amino acids. V trimming: 6 bases; J trimming: 4 bases; junction bases outside the gene matches: 9. Here the CDR3 reads CASRSGQGRPDTQYF. CDR3 coding DNA: TGTGCCAGCAGAAGTGGACAGGGACGCCCAGATACGCAGTATTTT.

In this sample, this clonotype turned up a few times. The chain combines TRBV6-6 with TRBJ1-3; no clear D gene. Trimming removed 6 bases from V and 0 bases from J, with 12 bases in between. Germline V gives CDR1 MNHNY, CDR2 SVGAGI (reference sequence). The CDR3 runs to 15 residues. DNA of the CDR3: TGTGCCAGCAGCCCCAGGTCGAGCTCTGGAAACACCATATATTTT. Its translation is CASSPRSSSGNTIYF.

The chain is built from TRBV5-1 and TRBJ2-7; TRBD1 matches 9 bases. Germline CDR1 reads SGHRS; CDR2 reads YFSETQ. This CDR3 is 15 amino acids long. Trimming cost V 4 bases and J 1 base; bases outside gene matches: 6. CDR3 protein: CASSGGGQGSYEQYF. Here the CDR3 DNA reads TGCGCCAGCAGCGGGGGAGGACAGGGGTCCTACGAGCAGTACTTC. The full variable domain, rest sourced from reference TRBV5-1 and TRBJ2-7, is KAGVTQTPRYLIKTRGQQVTLSCSPISGHRSVSWYQQTPGQGLQFLFEYFSETQRNKGNFPGRFSGRQFSNSRSEMNVSTLELGDSALYLCASSGGGQGSYEQYFGPGTRLTVT.

This sequence joins TRBV14 and TRBJ2-3; 13 bases map to TRBD2. J gave up 2 bases and V 4 bases, and 3 bases lay outside the gene matches. This CDR3 has 16 residues. Germline V gene data show CDR1 as SGHDN and CDR2 as FVKESK. CDR3 region: CASSPGLAGHTDTQYF. The CDR3 nucleotides read TGTGCCAGCAGCCCGGGACTAGCGGGGCACACAGATACGCAGTATTTT.

The V gene is TRBV7-9, the J gene TRBJ2-3, with D uncertain. Trimming cost V 6 bases and J 4 bases, with 8 bases left between them. The CDR3 sequence is 12 residues long. Germline CDR1 is SEHNR and CDR2 is FQNEAQ (reference sequence). CDR3 amino acids: CASSFTPDTQYF. The CDR3 nucleotides are TGTGCCAGCAGTTTTACACCAGATACGCAGTATTTT.

This rearrangement joins TRBV4-1 to TRBJ2-5; 7 bases agree with TRBD2. This CDR3 has 16 amino acids. The J segment lost 2 bases and the V segment lost 2 bases, leaving 8 bases of the junction unmatched. Germline CDR1 is MGHRA and CDR2 is YSYEKL. The CDR3 DNA follows: TGCGCCAGCAGCCAATACCAGACTAGCACTCAAGAGACCCAGTACTTC. Encoded protein: CASSQYQTSTQETQYF.

This clonotype was found a few times. The chain couples TRBV12-3 or TRBV12-4 to TRBJ2-2; TRBD1 aligns across 10 bases. Trimming at V came to 6 bases and at J to 3 bases, leaving 7 bases not matched to a gene. This CDR3 has 16 residues. The chain's CDR3 is CASRPRTGGDTGELFF. CDR3 sequence (DNA): TGTGCCAGCAGGCCCAGGACAGGGGGAGACACCGGGGAGCTGTTTTTT.

The sample holds a few counts of this clonotype. The rearrangement uses TRBV5-1 and TRBJ1-2; D is ambiguous. Trimming took off 4 bases at V and 4 bases at J, with 11 bases between the two ends. The CDR3 sequence is 13 residues long. The germline V gene encodes CDR1 SGHRS and CDR2 YFSETQ. The CDR3 region is CASSTESSYGYTF. CDR3 DNA sequence: TGCGCCAGCAGCACGGAGTCGTCCTATGGCTACACCTTC.

V and J are TRBV12-3 or TRBV12-4 and TRBJ1-2; 9 nucleotides match TRBD1. V lost 5 bases and J lost 8; bases outside the gene matches: 3. This CDR3 spans 12 amino acids. CDR3 DNA sequence: TGTGCCAGCAGTCCCGACAGGGGGGGCTACACCTTC. Protein product: CASSPDRGGYTF.

This clonotype was counted a few times. The V gene is TRBV5-1, the J gene TRBJ2-3; D perhaps matches TRBD2 (6 bases). The germline V and J ends were trimmed by 1 base and 4 bases, with 13 bases remaining between them. Germline CDR1 is SGHRS and CDR2 is YFSETQ. The CDR3 consists of 15 residues. The CDR3 region has the DNA TGCGCCAGCAGCTTGATCGGGGGAGTTCCAGATACGCAGTATTTT. This translates into CASSLIGGVPDTQYF.

This clonotype has ten or more counts. The gene calls are TRBV20-1 and TRBJ2-5; D is perhaps TRBD1 or TRBD2 (5 bases each). With 6 bases removed from V and 5 bases from J, the gap between germline ends came to 22 bases. The CDR3 spans 15 residues. The germline V gene encodes CDR1 DFQATT and CDR2 SNEGSKA (reference sequence). CDR3 in DNA: TGCAGTGCCAGAACGGGACCCCAGGTGAAGGAGACCCAGTACTTC. This codes for CSARTGPQVKETQYF.

CDR3 bases: TGCGCCAGCAGCCAAGAGGCCTCGGGAGATGAGCAGTTCTTC. It yields the protein CASSQEASGDEQFF. The chain employs TRBV4-3 and TRBJ2-1; D may be TRBD2 (6 bases). The V gene's germline CDR1 is LGHNA and CDR2 YSLEER. V was clipped by 0 bases and J by 8 bases, with 11 bases between them. This CDR3 spans 14 amino acids.

This clonotype has at least ten counts. This chain uses TRBV12-3 or TRBV12-4 with TRBJ2-2, with 11 bases lining up with TRBD2. Trimming took 5 bases from V and 5 from J; bases not matched to a gene: 4. This CDR3 comprises 15 residues. The CDR3 DNA is TGTGCCAGCAGTCAAAGACTAGCGGGGACCGGGGAGCTGTTTTTT. Its protein is CASSQRLAGTGELFF.

This clonotype was picked up a small number of times. The chain carries TRBV6-6 and TRBJ2-7, with unresolved D. The V end lost 5 bases, the J end lost 3 bases, and 11 bases lay between the germline ends. This CDR3 contains 13 residues. Looked up from germline, CDR1 is MNHNY and CDR2 is SVGAGI (reference sequence). The chain's CDR3 is CASSPIPVYEQYV. In nucleotides, the CDR3 is TGTGCCAGCAGTCCCATTCCGGTCTACGAGCAGTACGTC.

V is TRBV6-5 and J is TRBJ1-1; no firm D call. V shed 2 bases and J shed 1 base, with 8 bases lying between them. Germline-derived CDR1 and CDR2 are MNHEY and SVGAGI. The CDR3 has 14 residues. CDR3 in amino acids: CASSYGNRNTEAFF. In DNA form, the CDR3 reads TGTGCCAGCAGTTACGGCAACCGGAACACTGAAGCTTTCTTT.

This rearrangement joins TRBV20-1 to TRBJ1-5; TRBD1 matches at 9 bases. V dropped 3 bases and J dropped 7; count of bases not matched to a gene: 7. This CDR3 region has 14 residues. CDR1 DFQATT and CDR2 SNEGSKA come from the germline V gene (reference sequence). The CDR3 DNA reads as TGCAGTGCTAGTGGGGACAGGGCTGGGCAGCCCCAGCATTTT. Translating gives CSASGDRAGQPQHF.

This chain connects TRBV4-3 to TRBJ2-2; 7 bases line up with TRBD2. The CDR3 loop spans 14 amino acids. Trimming removed 0 bases from V and 6 bases from J; junction bases left unmatched: 1. Per germline, CDR1 LGHNA and CDR2 YSLEER. The CDR3 DNA reads as TGCGCCAGCAGCCAAGATCGGGGGGCCGGGGAGCTGTTTTTT. It yields the protein CASSQDRGAGELFF.

This clonotype appeared a few times. The chain uses TRBV6-2 or TRBV6-3 and TRBJ2-7; 7 nucleotides align to TRBD1. Germline V gene sequence: CDR1 MNHEY, CDR2 SVGEGT. The CDR3 length is 14 residues. V shed 5 bases, J shed 2 bases, and the junction held 6 bases outside the gene matches. The CDR3 loop is CASSEDGTAYEQYV. In DNA, the CDR3 is TGTGCCAGCAGTGAGGACGGGACAGCCTACGAGCAGTACGTC.

V is TRBV28 and J is TRBJ1-5, with D possibly TRBD1 on 6 matching bases. The CDR3 consists of 14 residues. Germline V gene lookup returns CDR1 MDHEN and CDR2 SYDVKM. Between the trimmed V and J ends, which lost 3 bases and 5 bases, there was a span of 11 bases. In DNA form, the CDR3 reads TGTGCCAGCAGTTTGGCACAGGGCCATCAGCCCCAGCATTTT. Its translation: CASSLAQGHQPQHF. Together with reference TRBV28 and TRBJ1-5, the CDR3 gives the full variable domain: DVKVTQSSRYLVKRTGEKVFLECVQDMDHENMFWYRQDPGLGLRLIYFSYDVKMKEKGDIPEGYSVSREKKERFSLILESASTNQTSMYLCASSLAQGHQPQHFGDGTRLSIL.

The genes are TRBV5-1 and TRBJ1-1; maybe TRBD1 (5 bases). This CDR3 contains 16 residues. The ends were cut back, 4 bases at V and 1 base at J, with 17 bases in the middle. Germline values: CDR1 SGHRS, CDR2 YFSETQ. The CDR3: CASSTPPWGENTEAFF. The CDR3 region has the DNA TGCGCCAGCAGCACCCCCCCATGGGGGGAGAACACTGAAGCTTTCTTT.

V usage is TRBV12-3 or TRBV12-4 and J usage is TRBJ1-4, with TRBD1 matching 12 bases. The CDR3 is 15 amino acids. V lost 4 bases and J lost 8; bases outside the gene matches: 5. CDR3 nucleotides: TGTGCCAGCAGTTGGGACAGGGGGCGAGAGGAAAAACTGTTTTTT. Translated: CASSWDRGREEKLFF.

The chain carries TRBV29-1 and TRBJ2-1; 7 positions agree with TRBD1. Losses at the gene ends were 1 base for V and 4 bases for J; bases not matched to a gene: 7. The length of the CDR3 is 15 residues. Germline CDR1 reads SQVTM; CDR2 reads ANQGSEA. The CDR3 bases are TGCAGCGTTGAAGCCGGACAGGTCCGTTACAATGAGCAGTTCTTC. This sequence encodes CSVEAGQVRYNEQFF.

This clonotype was seen more than once but under ten times. The chain employs TRBV24-1 and TRBJ1-2; 8 bases are shared with TRBD1. The CDR3 has 14 amino acids. J lost 3 bases, V lost 6 bases, and 5 bases had no gene match. Germline V gene sequence: CDR1 KGHDR, CDR2 SFDVKD. The DNA of the CDR3 is TGTGCCACCAGTCCCCAGGACAGGGACTATGGCTACACCTTC. This codes for CATSPQDRDYGYTF.

This clonotype was seen a few times. The chain employs TRBV7-2 and TRBJ1-1; possibly TRBD1 for D (5 bases). Germline values: CDR1 SGHTA, CDR2 FQGNSA. The CDR3 consists of 14 residues. Trimming stripped 2 bases from V and 6 bases from J, with 13 bases between. The CDR3 nucleotides are TGTGCCAGCAGCTTAATGTCTAGGGACCCTGAAGCTTTCTTT. This encodes CASSLMSRDPEAFF.

The table lists this clonotype with a few counts. This chain joins TRBV20-1 and TRBJ1-2; D remains ambiguous. The V and J ends lost 2 bases and 0 bases respectively, with 10 bases between them. CDR1 is DFQATT and CDR2 is SNEGSKA in the germline V gene (reference sequence). CDR3 length equals 14 residues. The CDR3 sequence is CSARRPATNYGYTF. CDR3 nucleotide sequence: TGCAGTGCTAGACGGCCGGCGACTAACTATGGCTACACCTTC.

The J gene is TRBJ2-3, the V gene TRBV3-1; D unresolved. Germline-derived CDR1 and CDR2 are LGHDT and YNNKEL (reference sequence). The V end lost 0 bases, the J end lost 6 bases, and 13 bases lay between the germline ends. The CDR3 runs to 15 residues. CDR3 DNA sequence: TGTGCCAGCAGCCAAGAATCGAGGAACTCTGATACGCAGTATTTT. Protein sequence: CASSQESRNSDTQYF.

A few counts support this clonotype. The CDR3 nucleotides read TGTGCCAGCATCCTGCTGGGTACCGGGGAGCTGTTTTTT. Residues: CASILLGTGELFF. The V gene is TRBV6-2 or TRBV6-3, the J gene TRBJ2-2; D is unresolved. This CDR3 contains 13 residues. The V end lost 7 bases, the J end lost 5 bases, and 11 bases lay between the germline ends. Per the germline V gene, CDR1 is MNHEY and CDR2 is SVGEGT.